This T cell receptor beta chain was captured in a study of CD8 T cells in Susac syndrome. Healthy donors served as the controls. They were matched for age and sex. Random hexamers were used to reverse transcribe the RNA input (about 0.5 to 1 ug). TCRdb redid the calling of the immunoSEQ multiplex PCR reads with MiXCR, one entry per CDR3 protein. The sample contains around 130,000 distinct CDR3 sequences, 85% to 95% of which appear only once. Trimming took 7 bases from V and 4 from J; bases not matched to a gene: 10. The CDR3 sequence is 15 residues long. Germline CDR1 SEHNR, CDR2 FQNEAQ (reference sequence).

The origin of this receptor is a human donor in good health. Sequencing was performed on CD4+ T cells from PBMCs. V usage is TRBV7-9 and J usage is TRBJ1-2, with 9 positions matching TRBD1. Written as DNA, the CDR3 is TGTGCCAGCACGATGGGACAGGGAACAGTCTATGGCTACACCTTC. This translates into CASTMGQGTVYGYTF.